Shown below are 21 T cell receptor beta chains from a single sample sequenced in a study of T cell responses to AZD1222 COVID-19 vaccine. The protocol was immunoSEQ multiplex PCR, while the TCRdb copy is restricted to in-frame clones and leaves out a portion. This sample yields fewer than 90,000 clones, of which about 86% are seen a single time; more than 5% belongs to the top ten. This material consisted of peripheral blood, taken 28 days after the second AZD1222 dose. Receptor source: an adult who received the AZD1222 COVID-19 vaccine.

In this sample, this clone turned up once. The genes are TRBV6-1 and TRBJ2-7, with D perhaps given as TRBD1 or TRBD2 (5 bases each). The germline CDR1 and CDR2 sequences are MNHNS and SASEGT. The V gene lost 6 bases and the J gene lost 6 bases, with 18 bases spanning the gap. CDR3 length: 14 amino acids. CDR3 DNA: TGTGCCAGCAGCAGAAGGGACCGGCCTGTCGAGCAGTACTTC. Translating it yields CASSRRDRPVEQYF.

The chain joins TRBV11-2 to TRBJ2-7, with 11 nucleotides matching TRBD1. Trimming cost V 0 bases and J 7 bases; bases outside gene matches: 8. Looked up from germline, CDR1 is SGHAT and CDR2 is FQNNGV. CDR3 length: 16 residues. The CDR3 sequence is CASSLDPGTGGREQYF. In nucleotides, the CDR3 is TGTGCCAGCAGCTTAGATCCGGGGACAGGGGGTAGGGAGCAGTACTTC. Variable domain in full (rest from reference TRBV11-2 and TRBJ2-7): EAGVAQSPRYKIIEKRQSVAFWCNPISGHATLYWYQQILGQGPKLLIQFQNNGVVDDSQLPKDRFSAERLKGVDSTLKIQPAKLEDSAVYLCASSLDPGTGGREQYFGPGTRLTVT.

The gene calls are TRBV7-9 and TRBJ2-3, with D unresolved. The ends were cut back, 3 bases at V and 0 bases at J, with 4 bases in the middle. The CDR3 spans 13 residues. Germline V gene data show CDR1 as SEHNR and CDR2 as FQNEAQ (reference sequence). The CDR3 is CASSLESTDTQYF. The CDR3 coding sequence is TGTGCCAGCAGCTTGGAGAGCACAGATACGCAGTATTTT.

The V gene is TRBV28, the J gene TRBJ1-2; 9 positions agree with TRBD1. With V trimmed by 5 bases and J by 3 bases, 7 bases remained unmatched. The CDR3 runs to 15 residues. Germline V lookup: CDR1 MDHEN, CDR2 SYDVKM. CDR3 sequence reads: CASSARDRVDYGYTF. The DNA of the CDR3 is TGTGCCAGCAGTGCCCGGGACAGGGTAGACTATGGCTACACCTTC.

The chain has TRBV9 and TRBJ2-3; possible D gene TRBD1, 7 bases. This CDR3 is built from 16 residues. CDR1 is SGDLS and CDR2 is YYNGEE in the germline V gene. Trimming took off 0 bases at V and 0 bases at J, with 11 bases between the two ends. Here the CDR3 reads CASSVVAGGSTDTQYF. The CDR3 coding sequence is TGTGCCAGCAGCGTAGTAGCAGGGGGGAGCACAGATACGCAGTATTTT. The whole variable domain, remainder taken from reference TRBV9 and TRBJ2-3, is DSGVTQTPKHLITATGQRVTLRCSPRSGDLSVYWYQQSLDQGLQFLIQYYNGEERAKGNILERFSAQQFPDLHSELNLSSLELGDSALYFCASSVVAGGSTDTQYFGPGTRLTVL.

The V gene is TRBV5-1, the J gene TRBJ2-2; TRBD1 aligns across 7 bases. Trimming took 4 bases from V and 7 from J; bases not matched to a gene: 10. The germline V gene encodes CDR1 SGHRS and CDR2 YFSETQ. CDR3 size: 15 residues. Here the CDR3 DNA reads TGCGCCAGCAGCCGTACGACAGGGTCTGACGGGGAGCTGTTTTTT. Residues: CASSRTTGSDGELFF. Looking up the rest from reference TRBV5-1 and TRBJ2-2 gives the full variable domain: KAGVTQTPRYLIKTRGQQVTLSCSPISGHRSVSWYQQTPGQGLQFLFEYFSETQRNKGNFPGRFSGRQFSNSRSEMNVSTLELGDSALYLCASSRTTGSDGELFFGEGSRLTVL.

V gene TRBV10-3 combines with J gene TRBJ2-5; the match to TRBD1 covers 10 bases. The CDR3 has 15 amino acids. Germline CDR1 reads ENHRY; CDR2 reads SYGVKD. The V segment lost 6 bases and the J segment 0 bases; nucleotides outside the gene matches: 4. As DNA, the CDR3 is TGTGCCATCAGGTCGACAGGGGGCAACCAAGAGACCCAGTACTTC. Its translation is CAIRSTGGNQETQYF.

Here the CDR3 DNA reads TGCAGCGTCACCGGGACACTGTCTGGAAACACCATATATTTT. Protein: CSVTGTLSGNTIYF. V gene TRBV29-1 combines with J gene TRBJ1-3, with D maybe TRBD1 (6 bases). CDR1 is SQVTM and CDR2 is ANQGSEA in the germline V gene. The CDR3 runs 14 residues. The V end was cut by 6 bases, the J end by 1 base, with 13 bases between.

This clone was seen just once. The rearrangement links TRBV6-5 to TRBJ2-1, with 9 bases matching TRBD2. Losses at the gene ends were 4 bases for V and 0 bases for J; bases not matched to a gene: 4. This CDR3 has 16 amino acids. Germline V gene lookup returns CDR1 MNHEY and CDR2 SVGAGI. CDR3 loop: CASSFSGGSSYNEQFF. The CDR3 DNA is TGTGCCAGCAGTTTTAGCGGGGGAAGCTCCTACAATGAGCAGTTCTTC.

The J gene is TRBJ1-2, the V gene TRBV25-1, with unresolved D. The CDR3 has 13 amino acids. V lost 5 bases, J lost 8 bases, and 15 bases lay in between. Germline-derived CDR1 and CDR2 are MGHDK and SYGVNS. The CDR3 region has the DNA TGTGCCAGCAGTTTGACGGTCTTCGGGGGCTACACCTTC. Its protein product is CASSLTVFGGYTF.

J is TRBJ2-1 and V is TRBV3-1 (or the pseudogene TRBV3-2); maybe TRBD2 (6 bases). The CDR3 runs to 14 residues. The V gene's germline CDR1 is LGHDT and CDR2 YNNKEL (reference sequence). Trimming removed 2 bases at V and 5 bases at J, with 10 bases between. The CDR3 here is CASSQRESHNEQFF. CDR3 coding DNA: TGTGCCAGCAGCCAACGGGAGTCCCACAATGAGCAGTTCTTC.

The rearrangement links TRBV5-8 to TRBJ2-4; tentative D call: TRBD1 (6 bases). Trimming shortened V by 3 bases and J by 1 base, and 17 bases separated the two germline ends. Germline V CDR1 and CDR2: SGHTS, YDEGEE. The CDR3 sequence is 17 residues long. In DNA, the CDR3 is TGTGCCAGCAGCTCCAGGGGCGTCGGGATGGCCAAAAACATTCAGTACTTC. Its translation is CASSSRGVGMAKNIQYF. Filled out from reference TRBV5-8 and TRBJ2-4, the complete variable domain reads EAGVTQSPTHLIKTRGQQATLRCSPISGHTSVYWYQQALGLGLQFLLWYDEGEERNRGNFPPRFSGRQFPNYSSELNVNALELEDSALYLCASSSRGVGMAKNIQYFGAGTRLSVL.

The V gene is TRBV10-3, the J gene TRBJ2-7; 8 bases align to TRBD1. Trimming removed 8 bases from V and 6 bases from J; junction bases left unmatched: 9. Germline V lookup: CDR1 ENHRY, CDR2 SYGVKD. This CDR3 has 13 amino acids. This chain's CDR3 is CAIEAGGGVEQYF. The CDR3 DNA is TGTGCCATCGAAGCAGGGGGCGGGGTCGAGCAGTACTTC.

The CDR3 protein is CASSLAASGGETQYF. The CDR3 DNA sequence: TGTGCCAGCAGCTTAGCGGCTAGCGGAGGGGAGACCCAGTACTTC. The J gene is TRBJ2-5, the V gene TRBV7-9, with 7 bases identical to TRBD2. V dropped 0 bases and J dropped 5; count of bases not matched to a gene: 6. CDR3 length equals 15 residues. CDR1 is SEHNR, CDR2 FQNEAQ, per germline (reference sequence).

V usage is TRBV7-2 and J usage is TRBJ2-3; 8 bases align to TRBD2. Germline V gene lookup returns CDR1 SGHTA and CDR2 FQGNSA. CDR3 length: 15 residues. J lost 8 bases, V lost 4 bases, and 11 bases had no gene match. This CDR3 is CASSSGLAGSGTQYF. CDR3 DNA sequence: TGTGCCAGCAGCTCAGGCCTAGCGGGCTCCGGTACGCAGTATTTT.

This clone was observed a single time. The chain couples TRBV11-3 to TRBJ2-1; the match to TRBD1 covers 8 bases. The CDR3 is made up of 16 amino acids. The ends lost 2 bases at V and 3 bases at J; junction bases unmatched: 6. CDR1 SGHNT and CDR2 YENEEA come from the germline V gene. The CDR3 here is CASSLSRTGGYNEQFF. The CDR3 coding sequence is TGTGCCAGCAGCTTAAGTCGCACAGGGGGCTACAATGAGCAGTTCTTC.

The chain recombines TRBV18 with TRBJ2-7; TRBD2 matches 10 bases. The CDR3 contains 14 residues. CDR1 and CDR2 (germline): KGHSH, LQKENI. The J segment lost 6 bases and the V segment lost 3 bases, leaving 5 bases of the junction unmatched. CDR3 bases: TGTGCCAGCTCACCCACTAGCGGGGAACGCGAGCAGTACTTC. It specifies CASSPTSGEREQYF.

The chain has TRBV7-9 and TRBJ1-5; 7 bases are shared with TRBD1. The CDR3 sequence is 14 residues long. Germline CDR1 SEHNR, CDR2 FQNEAQ (reference sequence). After removal of 5 bases from V and 2 bases from J, the junction contained 3 bases not matched to a gene. CDR3: CASSAGGRNQPQHF. For the CDR3, the DNA is TGTGCCAGCAGCGCAGGGGGGCGCAATCAGCCCCAGCATTTT.

This clone was counted between two and nine times. The chain combines TRBV19 with TRBJ2-7; tentatively, D is TRBD1 or TRBD2 (5 bases each). Germline CDR1 LNHDA, CDR2 SQIVND (reference sequence). The CDR3 contains 13 residues. Trimming stripped 10 bases from V and 2 bases from J, with 15 bases between. This CDR3 is CAKRGRPAYEQYF. CDR3 coding DNA: TGTGCCAAGAGGGGACGGCCGGCCTACGAGCAGTACTTC.

The V gene is TRBV7-9, the J gene TRBJ2-1; 9 nucleotides match TRBD2. The trim removed 1 base at V and 8 bases at J, leaving 6 bases unmatched. Germline CDR1 is SEHNR and CDR2 is FQNEAQ (reference sequence). The CDR3 consists of 15 residues. CDR3 nucleotides: TGTGCCAGCAGCTTAGGTCTAGCGGGATTCGATGAGCAGTTCTTC. Its translation is CASSLGLAGFDEQFF.

As regards this clone: Other DNA sequences in this specimen translate into the identical CDR3. The rearrangement uses TRBV10-1 and TRBJ2-7; a possible D gene is TRBD2 (6 bases). Germline V gene lookup returns CDR1 WNHNN and CDR2 SYGVQD (reference sequence). This CDR3 spans 11 amino acids. V lost 6 bases and J lost 3, with 6 bases in between. This CDR3 reads CASSGGYEQYF. CDR3 DNA sequence: TGCGCCAGCAGCGGGGGCTACGAGCAGTACTTC.